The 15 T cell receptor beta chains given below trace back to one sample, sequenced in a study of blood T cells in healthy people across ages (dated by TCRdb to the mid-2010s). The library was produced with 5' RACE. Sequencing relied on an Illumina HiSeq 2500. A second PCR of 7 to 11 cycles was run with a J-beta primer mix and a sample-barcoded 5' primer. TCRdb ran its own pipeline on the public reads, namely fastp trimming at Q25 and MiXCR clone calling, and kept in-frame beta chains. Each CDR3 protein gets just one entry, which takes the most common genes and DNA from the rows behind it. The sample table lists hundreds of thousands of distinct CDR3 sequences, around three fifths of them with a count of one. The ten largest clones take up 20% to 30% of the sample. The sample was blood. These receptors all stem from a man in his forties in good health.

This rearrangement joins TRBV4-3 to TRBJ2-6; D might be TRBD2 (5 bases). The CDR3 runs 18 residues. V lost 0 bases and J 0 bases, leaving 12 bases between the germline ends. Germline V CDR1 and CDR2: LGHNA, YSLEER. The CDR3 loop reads CASSQEGLTSSGANVLTF. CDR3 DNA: TGCGCCAGCAGCCAAGAAGGACTTACAAGCTCTGGGGCCAACGTCCTGACTTTC.

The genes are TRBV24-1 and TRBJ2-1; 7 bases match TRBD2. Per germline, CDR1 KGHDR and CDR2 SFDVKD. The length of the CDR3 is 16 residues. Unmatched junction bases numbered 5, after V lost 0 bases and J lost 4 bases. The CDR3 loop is CATSDLSASGYNEQFF. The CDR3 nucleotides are TGTGCCACCAGTGATTTGAGTGCTAGCGGTTACAATGAGCAGTTCTTC.

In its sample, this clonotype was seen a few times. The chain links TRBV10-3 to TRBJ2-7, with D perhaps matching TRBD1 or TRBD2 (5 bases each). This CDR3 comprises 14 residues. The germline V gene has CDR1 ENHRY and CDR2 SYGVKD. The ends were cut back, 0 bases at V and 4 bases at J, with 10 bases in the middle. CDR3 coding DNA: TGTGCCATCAGTGAGTCGTGGGACGGATACGAGCAGTACTTC. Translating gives CAISESWDGYEQYF.

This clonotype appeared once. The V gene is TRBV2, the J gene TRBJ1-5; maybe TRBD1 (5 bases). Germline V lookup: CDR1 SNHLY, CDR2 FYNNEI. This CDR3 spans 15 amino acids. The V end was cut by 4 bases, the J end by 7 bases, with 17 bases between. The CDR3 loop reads CASSVATAGLQPQHF. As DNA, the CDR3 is TGTGCCAGCAGTGTAGCGACAGCAGGGTTACAGCCCCAGCATTTT.

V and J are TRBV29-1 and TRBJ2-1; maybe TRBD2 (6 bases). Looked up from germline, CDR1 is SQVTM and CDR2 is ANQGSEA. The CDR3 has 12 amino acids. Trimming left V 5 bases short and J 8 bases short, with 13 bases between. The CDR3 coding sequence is TGCAGCGTTCGCCGACTAGTGGATGAGCAGTTCTTC. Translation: CSVRRLVDEQFF.

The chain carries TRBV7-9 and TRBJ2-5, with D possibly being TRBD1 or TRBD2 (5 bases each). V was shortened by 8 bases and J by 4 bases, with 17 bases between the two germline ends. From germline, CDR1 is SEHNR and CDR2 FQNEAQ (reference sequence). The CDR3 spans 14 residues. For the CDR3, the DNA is TGTGCCAGCCGACGGGGCCGAGAACGAGAGACCCAGTACTTC. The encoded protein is CASRRGRERETQYF. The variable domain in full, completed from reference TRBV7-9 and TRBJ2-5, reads DTGVSQNPRHKITKRGQNVTFRCDPISEHNRLYWYRQTLGQGPEFLTYFQNEAQLEKSRLLSDRFSAERPKGSFSTLEIQRTEQGDSAMYLCASRRGRERETQYFGPGTRLLVL.

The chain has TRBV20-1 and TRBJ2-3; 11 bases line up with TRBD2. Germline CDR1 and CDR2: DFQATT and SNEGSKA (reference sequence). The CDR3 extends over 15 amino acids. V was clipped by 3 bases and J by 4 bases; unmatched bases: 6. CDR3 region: CSASLTSGSSDTQYF. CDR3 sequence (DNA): TGCAGTGCTAGTTTAACTAGCGGGAGCTCAGATACGCAGTATTTT.

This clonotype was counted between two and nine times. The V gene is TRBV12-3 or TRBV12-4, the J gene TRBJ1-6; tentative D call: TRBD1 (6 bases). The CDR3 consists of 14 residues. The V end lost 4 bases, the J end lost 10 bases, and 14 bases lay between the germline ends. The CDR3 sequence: CASSSPARGSPLHF. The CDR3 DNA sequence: TGTGCCAGCAGTTCCCCTGCGAGGGGGTCACCCCTCCACTTT.

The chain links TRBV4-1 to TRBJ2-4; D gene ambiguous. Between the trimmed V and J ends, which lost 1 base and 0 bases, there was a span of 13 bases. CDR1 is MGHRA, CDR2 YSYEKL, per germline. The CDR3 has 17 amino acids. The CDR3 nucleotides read TGCGCCAGCAGCCAAGGGGCAGCATACGGAGCCAAAAACATTCAGTACTTC. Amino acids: CASSQGAAYGAKNIQYF.

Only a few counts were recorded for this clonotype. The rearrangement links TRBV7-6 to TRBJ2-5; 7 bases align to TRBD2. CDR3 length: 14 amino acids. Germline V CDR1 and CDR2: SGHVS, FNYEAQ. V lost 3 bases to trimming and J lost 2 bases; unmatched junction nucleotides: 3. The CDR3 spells CASSFFGGQETQYF. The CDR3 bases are TGTGCCAGCAGCTTCTTCGGGGGGCAAGAGACCCAGTACTTC.

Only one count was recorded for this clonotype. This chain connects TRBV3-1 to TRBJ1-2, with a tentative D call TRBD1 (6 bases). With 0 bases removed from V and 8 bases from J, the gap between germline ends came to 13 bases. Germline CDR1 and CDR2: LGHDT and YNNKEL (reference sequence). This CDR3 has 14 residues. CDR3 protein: CASSQEGAAAGYTF. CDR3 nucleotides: TGTGCCAGCAGCCAAGAGGGGGCAGCGGCAGGCTACACCTTC. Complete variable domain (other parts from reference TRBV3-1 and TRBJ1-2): DTAVSQTPKYLVTQMGNDKSIKCEQNLGHDTMYWYKQDSKKFLKIMFSYNNKELIINETVPNRFSPKSPDKAHLNLHINSLELGDSAVYFCASSQEGAAAGYTFGSGTRLTVV.

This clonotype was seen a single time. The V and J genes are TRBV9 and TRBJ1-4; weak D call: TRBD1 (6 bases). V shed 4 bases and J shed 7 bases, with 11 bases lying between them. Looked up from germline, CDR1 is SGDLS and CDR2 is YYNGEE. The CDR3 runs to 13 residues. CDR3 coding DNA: TGTGCCAGCAGCCCGATGACAGGTGAAAAACTGTTTTTT. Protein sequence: CASSPMTGEKLFF.

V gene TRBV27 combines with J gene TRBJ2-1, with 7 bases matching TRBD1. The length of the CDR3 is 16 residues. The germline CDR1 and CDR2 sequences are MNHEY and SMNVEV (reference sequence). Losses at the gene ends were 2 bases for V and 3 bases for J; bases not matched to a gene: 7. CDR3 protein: CASSLIGGEGYNEQFF. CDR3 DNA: TGTGCCAGCAGTTTAATAGGGGGCGAGGGCTACAATGAGCAGTTCTTC.

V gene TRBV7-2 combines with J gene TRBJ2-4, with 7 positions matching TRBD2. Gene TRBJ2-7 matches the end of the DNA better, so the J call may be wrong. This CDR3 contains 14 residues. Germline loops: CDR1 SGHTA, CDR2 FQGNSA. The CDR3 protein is CASSPRTSPYEQYF. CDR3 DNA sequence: TGTGCCAGCAGCCCACGGACTAGTCCATACGAGCAGTACTTC.

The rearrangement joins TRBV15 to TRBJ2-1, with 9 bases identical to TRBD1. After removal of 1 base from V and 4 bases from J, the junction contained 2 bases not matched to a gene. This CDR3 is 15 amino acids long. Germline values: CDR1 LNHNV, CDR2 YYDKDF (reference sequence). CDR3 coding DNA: TGTGCCACCAGCAGAGCGGGACAGGGATACAATGAGCAGTTCTTC. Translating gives CATSRAGQGYNEQFF.